These 20 T cell receptor beta chains share one sample of origin, sequenced in a study of Tregs in tolerant kidney transplant recipients. Here immunoSEQ multiplex PCR was the method, and the copy in TCRdb shows in-frame clones only, minus some. The table records 100,000 to 130,000 clones, around 87% of them present only once. The sequenced sample was CD4+ T cells from blood, obtained before the transplant. Source of these receptors: a human donor who received a combined kidney and bone marrow transplant.

J is TRBJ2-2 and V is TRBV6-5, with 7 bases fitting TRBD1. The CDR3 runs 14 residues. The V segment lost 5 bases and the J segment 3 bases; nucleotides outside the gene matches: 3. Germline CDR1 and CDR2: MNHEY and SVGAGI. CDR3 DNA sequence: TGTGCCAGCAGTGAGGGGACAGACACCGGGGAGCTGTTTTTT. Translated: CASSEGTDTGELFF.

The genes are TRBV19 and TRBJ1-1; weak D call: TRBD1 (5 bases). Germline V gene lookup returns CDR1 LNHDA and CDR2 SQIVND (reference sequence). This CDR3 region has 14 residues. Trimming left V 3 bases short and J 3 bases short, with 11 bases between. In DNA form, the CDR3 reads TGTGCCAGTAGTATCACGCTAGGGGACACTGAAGCTTTCTTT. It is translated as CASSITLGDTEAFF.

V usage is TRBV28 and J usage is TRBJ1-2; D gene uncertain. Germline loops: CDR1 MDHEN, CDR2 SYDVKM. This CDR3 is 11 amino acids long. Trimming removed 2 bases from V and 7 bases from J, with 5 bases in between. CDR3 sequence (DNA): TGTGCCAGCAGTTTACCGGGTGGCTACACCTTC. As protein: CASSLPGGYTF.

The rearrangement links TRBV28 to TRBJ2-1, with 9 bases that match TRBD1. CDR1 and CDR2 (germline): MDHEN, SYDVKM. The junction had 7 bases not matched to a gene; V was cut back by 8 bases and J by 5 bases. This CDR3 has 14 amino acids. The CDR3 sequence: CASFDRGGNNEQFF. In DNA form, the CDR3 reads TGTGCCAGCTTTGACAGGGGGGGGAACAATGAGCAGTTCTTC.

The chain employs TRBV5-4 and TRBJ2-1, with a tentative D call TRBD2 (5 bases). Germline V gene data show CDR1 as SGHNT and CDR2 as YYREEE (reference sequence). Trimming took 0 bases from V and 6 from J, leaving 7 bases between them. The CDR3 runs to 13 residues. Written as DNA, the CDR3 is TGTGCCAGCAGCTTGGAGCTAGCCAATGAGCAGTTCTTC. It codes for CASSLELANEQFF.

This chain links TRBV9 with TRBJ2-1; D is unclear. CDR3 length: 13 amino acids. Germline V lookup: CDR1 SGDLS, CDR2 YYNGEE. The V end was cut by 7 bases, the J end by 6 bases, with 14 bases between. CDR3 nucleotide sequence: TGTGCCAGCTCCGCGGTTAGCCTCAATGAGCAGTTCTTC. It yields the protein CASSAVSLNEQFF.

The chain combines TRBV15 with TRBJ2-7; tentative D call: TRBD1 (5 bases). Germline lookup yields CDR1 LNHNV and CDR2 YYDKDF (reference sequence). The CDR3 extends over 13 amino acids. Trimming pared 3 bases from V and 6 bases from J, leaving 12 bases between. For the CDR3, the DNA is TGTGCCACCAGCAGTACGCAGGGCACCGAGCAGTACTTC. Protein sequence: CATSSTQGTEQYF.

The chain employs TRBV5-4 and TRBJ1-5; D is perhaps TRBD1 (5 bases). V was shortened by 0 bases and J by 2 bases, with 12 bases between the two germline ends. The length of the CDR3 is 16 residues. Germline-derived CDR1 and CDR2 are SGHNT and YYREEE (reference sequence). CDR3 nucleotides: TGTGCCAGCAGCTTGGGCGGGGGACGAGGCAATCAGCCCCAGCATTTT. Its translation is CASSLGGGRGNQPQHF.

This clone has only one observation. The chain joins TRBV6-6 to TRBJ2-1, with 8 bases that match TRBD2. V was clipped by 5 bases and J by 6 bases; unmatched bases: 9. Germline lookup yields CDR1 MNHNY and CDR2 SVGAGI (reference sequence). The CDR3 is 15 amino acids. Here the CDR3 DNA reads TGTGCCAGCAGTGGGCGGAGCGGGAGTCTCAATGAGCAGTTCTTC. Its translation: CASSGRSGSLNEQFF.

The chain employs TRBV6-4 and TRBJ1-1; 7 bases map to TRBD1. CDR3 length: 14 amino acids. Per germline, CDR1 MRHNA and CDR2 SNTAGT. Germline trimming cut 6 bases from V and 2 bases from J; bases unmatched to any gene: 6. The CDR3 DNA follows: TGTGCCAGCAGCGCTGACAGGGTTAACACTGAAGCTTTCTTT. Amino acids: CASSADRVNTEAFF.

The chain combines TRBV5-8 with TRBJ2-5, with D perhaps matching TRBD2 (5 bases). This CDR3 region has 14 residues. V was cut by 4 bases and J by 3 bases, with 13 bases left in between. Germline V lookup: CDR1 SGHTS, CDR2 YDEGEE. CDR3 sequence: CASSPRRREETQYF. The CDR3 DNA is TGTGCCAGCAGCCCCCGGAGGCGGGAAGAGACCCAGTACTTC.

The CDR3 sequence: CASSGRRPGANVLTF. The DNA of the CDR3 is TGTGCCAGCAGTGGCCGGCGGCCTGGGGCCAACGTCCTGACTTTC. This chain uses TRBV6-1 with TRBJ2-6, with D unresolved. Germline V CDR1 and CDR2: MNHNS, SASEGT. CDR3 size: 15 residues. V lost 4 bases and J 2 bases, leaving 9 bases between the germline ends.

The chain combines TRBV4-2 with TRBJ2-7; 14 bases are shared with TRBD2. The V and J ends lost 3 bases and 7 bases, in that order; junction bases with no gene match: 8. The CDR3 runs 16 residues. The germline CDR1 and CDR2 sequences are LGHNA and YNFKEQ. The CDR3: CASSQGTSGGGLEQYF. The DNA of the CDR3 is TGTGCCAGCAGCCAGGGGACTAGCGGGGGCGGTCTGGAGCAGTACTTC.

This clone was seen more than once but under ten times. The CDR3 nucleotides read TGCAGCGTTGAAGTGCGGGGGTATAACACTGAAGCTTTCTTT. Protein sequence: CSVEVRGYNTEAFF. This chain connects TRBV29-1 to TRBJ1-1; D is possibly TRBD1 (5 bases). The germline V and J ends were trimmed by 1 base and 2 bases, with 11 bases remaining between them. The CDR3 runs 14 residues. Germline V gene data show CDR1 as SQVTM and CDR2 as ANQGSEA.

The chain joins TRBV2 to TRBJ2-3; D is undetermined. This CDR3 has 13 residues. Trimming left V 6 bases short and J 6 bases short, with 13 bases between. Germline CDR1 SNHLY, CDR2 FYNNEI. The CDR3 sequence is CASRLPLLDTQYF. For the CDR3, the DNA is TGTGCCAGCAGACTACCCCTCCTGGATACGCAGTATTTT.

The chain joins TRBV5-4 to TRBJ2-3; 10 nucleotides line up with TRBD1. The germline gives CDR1 SGHNT, CDR2 YYREEE (reference sequence). With V trimmed by 5 bases and J by 5 bases, 11 bases remained unmatched. The CDR3 is 16 residues long. Written as DNA, the CDR3 is TGTGCCAGCAGGGGGCGGGGGACAGGGGCGGGAGATACGCAGTATTTT. This sequence encodes CASRGRGTGAGDTQYF.

The CDR3 region has the DNA TGTGCCTGGAGCCCGACAGGGGCTAATCGTCGCACGCAGTATTTT. It is translated as CAWSPTGANRRTQYF. This chain uses TRBV30 with TRBJ2-3, with 8 bases identical to TRBD1. The CDR3 totals 15 residues. The germline V gene has CDR1 GTSNPN and CDR2 SVGIG (reference sequence). After removal of 3 bases from V and 9 bases from J, the junction contained 14 bases not matched to a gene.

The J gene is TRBJ2-7, the V gene TRBV2; 13 positions match TRBD2. The CDR3 is made up of 15 amino acids. J gave up 3 bases and V 7 bases, and 6 bases lay outside the gene matches. Germline lookup yields CDR1 SNHLY and CDR2 FYNNEI. As DNA, the CDR3 is TGTGCCAGCAATCCCGGACTAGCGGGAGTCTACGAGCAGTACTTC. Protein sequence: CASNPGLAGVYEQYF.

The rearrangement links TRBV2 to TRBJ2-2; TRBD2 aligns across 8 bases. CDR1 is SNHLY, CDR2 FYNNEI, per germline. The CDR3 extends over 15 amino acids. Trimming cost V 3 bases and J 5 bases; bases outside gene matches: 5. CDR3 nucleotides: TGTGCCAGCAGTGAGGCGGGGGGCGCAACCGGGGAGCTGTTTTTT. This gives the protein CASSEAGGATGELFF.

The rearrangement links TRBV4-1 to TRBJ2-2; D is unclear. V was trimmed by 1 base and J by 1 base, leaving 10 bases between them. Germline-derived CDR1 and CDR2 are MGHRA and YSYEKL. This CDR3 spans 16 amino acids. CDR3 in amino acids: CASSQGESLNTGELFF. The CDR3 DNA reads TGCGCCAGCAGCCAAGGCGAATCATTGAACACCGGGGAGCTGTTTTTT.